This T cell receptor beta chain was identified during a study of vaccination effects on CD4 cells after COVID-19. Study-level information: Samples were taken post-vaccine, and their median timing was 72 days after the second dose. Points from the study as a whole: Pronounced clonal contraction occurred in clones induced by infection and by vaccine late after vaccination.

Culture proceeded for approximately 10 days, and CD4+ T cells were then isolated. Participants got two doses of BNT162b2 or mRNA-1273 vaccine. Neither prior SARS-CoV-2 infection nor positive nucleocapsid antibodies were present in the vaccine recipients. Fresh IL-2-containing medium replaced half the medium on days 3 and 7. Assay used: immunoSEQ multiplex PCR; TCRdb lists only in-frame clones, some missing. The sample includes 50,000 to 80,000 clones, over 75% of them seen just once. This CDR3 has 17 residues. Between the trimmed V and J ends, which lost 4 bases and 0 bases, there was a span of 20 bases. The germline V gene encodes CDR1 SGHKS and CDR2 YYEKEE (reference sequence). On this clone itself: Antigen: not known.

The source material was CD4+ T cells from PBMCs cultured without peptide, sampled after COVID-19 vaccination. This chain links TRBV5-5 with TRBJ2-7; possible D gene TRBD2, 6 bases. The TCR sequence derives from a human donor who received a COVID-19 vaccine. CDR3 in amino acids: CASSLAKMGGSSYEQYV. CDR3 nucleotides: TGTGCCAGCAGCCTAGCTAAGATGGGGGGTAGCTCCTACGAGCAGTACGTC.